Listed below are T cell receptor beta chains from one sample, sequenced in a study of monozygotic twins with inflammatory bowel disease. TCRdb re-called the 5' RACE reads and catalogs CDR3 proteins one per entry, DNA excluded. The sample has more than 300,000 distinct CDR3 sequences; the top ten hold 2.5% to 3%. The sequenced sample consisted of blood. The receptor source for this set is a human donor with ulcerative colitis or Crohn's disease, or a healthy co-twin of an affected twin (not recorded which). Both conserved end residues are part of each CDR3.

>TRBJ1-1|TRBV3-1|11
CASSQGTGPLF
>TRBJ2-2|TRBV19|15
CASSITKQITGELFF
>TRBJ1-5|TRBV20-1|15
CSALPEGTGGGPQHF
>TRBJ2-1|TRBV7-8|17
CASSIGLAGDIYNEQFF
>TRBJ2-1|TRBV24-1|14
CATSDPWAGSEQFF
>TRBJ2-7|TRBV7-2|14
CASSLGQGEYEQYF
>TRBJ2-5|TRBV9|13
CASSAGTWETQYF
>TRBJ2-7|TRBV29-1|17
CSVADPPPDRVRHEQYF
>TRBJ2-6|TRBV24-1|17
CATSDPPGETGANVLTF
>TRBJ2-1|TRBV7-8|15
CASSRGGGNYNEQFF
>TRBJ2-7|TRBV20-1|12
CSARQGRGEQYF
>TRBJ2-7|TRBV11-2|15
CASSLEGQGVNEQYF
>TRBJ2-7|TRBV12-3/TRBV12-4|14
CASSLGQGKGEQYF
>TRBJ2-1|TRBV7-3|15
CASSLTGDSYNEQFF
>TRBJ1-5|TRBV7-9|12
CASSSLNKPQHF
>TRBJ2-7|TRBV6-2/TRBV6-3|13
CASSYRDLREQYF
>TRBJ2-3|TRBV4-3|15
CASSQEQAVEDTQYF
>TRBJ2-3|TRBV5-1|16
CASSLEPTGGRDTQYF
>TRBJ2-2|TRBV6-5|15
CASSYGTGWTGELFF
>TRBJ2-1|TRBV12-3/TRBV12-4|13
CASTRGLAGPGFF
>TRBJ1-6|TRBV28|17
CASSSSTGGRFDSPLHF
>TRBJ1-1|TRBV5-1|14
CASSFDNMNTEAFF
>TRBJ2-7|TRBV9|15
CASSVGAGDPYEQYF
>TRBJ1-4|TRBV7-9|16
CASSLMAHGSNEKLFF
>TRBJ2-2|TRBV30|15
CAWSFQGWHTGELFF
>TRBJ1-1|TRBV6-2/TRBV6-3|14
CASRRGQANSEAFF
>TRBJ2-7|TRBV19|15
CASSIRWTGGDEQYF
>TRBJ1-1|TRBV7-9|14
CASSLDSYRTEAFF
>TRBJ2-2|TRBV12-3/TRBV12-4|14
CATQRQENTGELFF
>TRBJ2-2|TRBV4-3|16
CASTPRGSTQTGELFF
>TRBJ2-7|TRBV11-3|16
CASSPPKGEDSYEQYF
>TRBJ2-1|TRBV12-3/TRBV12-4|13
CASRGQDYNEQFF
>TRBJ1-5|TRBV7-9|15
CASSLGQGPNQPQHF
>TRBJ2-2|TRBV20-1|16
CSARKGGTGNTGELFF
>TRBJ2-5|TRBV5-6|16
CASSAAGTGGQETQYF
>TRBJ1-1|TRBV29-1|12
CSVGEGRTEAFF
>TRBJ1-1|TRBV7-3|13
CASSLGGPAEAFF
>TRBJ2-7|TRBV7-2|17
CASTIDTLRTVSYEQYF
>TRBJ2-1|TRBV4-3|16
CASSQVSIHSYNEQFF
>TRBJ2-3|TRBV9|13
CASSVSPLDTQYF
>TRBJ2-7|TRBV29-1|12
CSVRQGTYEQYF
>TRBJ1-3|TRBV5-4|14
CASSDRTAGNTIYF
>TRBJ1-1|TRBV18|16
CASSPNRGEMGTEAFF
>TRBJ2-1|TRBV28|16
CATRPKGASSYNEQFF
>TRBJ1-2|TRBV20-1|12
CSAGGTGKGYTF
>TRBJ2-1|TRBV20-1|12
CSASTWGNEQFF
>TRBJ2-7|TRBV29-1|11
CSVGDRREQYF
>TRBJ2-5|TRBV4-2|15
CASSQDGGGRETQYF
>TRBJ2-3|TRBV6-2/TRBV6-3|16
CASSPRLAGGPDTQYF
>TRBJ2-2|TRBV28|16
CASTKTGVVRTGELFF
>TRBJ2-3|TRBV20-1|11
CSALVRDTQYF
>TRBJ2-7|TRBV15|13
CATSRQGGYEQYF